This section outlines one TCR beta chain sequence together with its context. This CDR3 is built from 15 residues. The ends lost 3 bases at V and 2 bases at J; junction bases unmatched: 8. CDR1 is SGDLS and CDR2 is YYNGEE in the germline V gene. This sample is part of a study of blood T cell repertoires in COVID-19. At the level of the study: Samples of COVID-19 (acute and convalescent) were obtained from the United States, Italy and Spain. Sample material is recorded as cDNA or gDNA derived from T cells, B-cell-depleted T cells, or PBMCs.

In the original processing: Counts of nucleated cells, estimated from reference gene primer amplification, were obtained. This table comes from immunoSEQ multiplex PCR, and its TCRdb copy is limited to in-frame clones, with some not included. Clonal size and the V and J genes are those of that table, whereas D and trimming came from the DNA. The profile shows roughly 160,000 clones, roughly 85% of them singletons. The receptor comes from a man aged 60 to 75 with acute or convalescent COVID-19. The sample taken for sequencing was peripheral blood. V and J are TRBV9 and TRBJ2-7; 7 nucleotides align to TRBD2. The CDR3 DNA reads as TGTGCCAGCAGCGCGGGGGAGCGGGACGCCTACGAGCAGTACTTC. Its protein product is CASSAGERDAYEQYF.